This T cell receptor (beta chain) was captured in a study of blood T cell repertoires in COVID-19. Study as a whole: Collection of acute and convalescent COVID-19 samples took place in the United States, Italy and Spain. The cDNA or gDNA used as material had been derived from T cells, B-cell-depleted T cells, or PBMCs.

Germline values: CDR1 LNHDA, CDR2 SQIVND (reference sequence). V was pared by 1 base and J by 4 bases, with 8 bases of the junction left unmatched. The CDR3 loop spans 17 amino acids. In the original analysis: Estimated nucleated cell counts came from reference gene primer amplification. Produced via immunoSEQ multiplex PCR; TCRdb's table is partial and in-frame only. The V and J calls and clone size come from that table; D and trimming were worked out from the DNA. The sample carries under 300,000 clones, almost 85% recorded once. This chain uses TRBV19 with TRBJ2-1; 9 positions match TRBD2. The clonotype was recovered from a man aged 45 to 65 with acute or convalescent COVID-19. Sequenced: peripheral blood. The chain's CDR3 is CASSIGSPSGIYNEQFF. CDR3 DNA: TGTGCCAGTAGTATAGGATCCCCTAGCGGGATATACAATGAGCAGTTCTTC. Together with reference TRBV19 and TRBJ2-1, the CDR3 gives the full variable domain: DGGITQSPKYLFRKEGQNVTLSCEQNLNHDAMYWYRQDPGQGLRLIYYSQIVNDFQKGDIAEGYSVSREKKESFPLTVTSAQKNPTAFYLCASSIGSPSGIYNEQFFGPGTRLTVL.